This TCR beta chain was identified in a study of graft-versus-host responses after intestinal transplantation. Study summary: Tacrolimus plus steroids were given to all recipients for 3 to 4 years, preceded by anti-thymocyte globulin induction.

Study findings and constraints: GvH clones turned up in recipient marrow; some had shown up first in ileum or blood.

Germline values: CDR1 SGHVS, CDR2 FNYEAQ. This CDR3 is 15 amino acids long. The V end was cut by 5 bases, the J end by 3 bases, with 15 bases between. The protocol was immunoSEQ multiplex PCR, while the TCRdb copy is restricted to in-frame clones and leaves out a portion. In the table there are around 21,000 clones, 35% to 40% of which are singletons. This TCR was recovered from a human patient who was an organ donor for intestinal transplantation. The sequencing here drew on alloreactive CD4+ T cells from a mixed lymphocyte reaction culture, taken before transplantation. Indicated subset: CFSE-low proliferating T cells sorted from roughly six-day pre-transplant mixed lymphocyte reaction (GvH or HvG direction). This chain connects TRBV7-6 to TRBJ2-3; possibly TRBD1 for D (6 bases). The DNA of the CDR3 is TGTGCCAGCAGCCATGGACAGCGCATTACAGATACGCAGTATTTT. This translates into CASSHGQRITDTQYF.